The 4 T cell receptor beta chains given below trace back to one sample, sequenced in a study of cytomegalovirus exposure and HLA in healthy donors. The study ran its PCR with 60 Vbeta and 13 Jbeta primers. Clones were read by immunoSEQ multiplex PCR, and TCRdb kept only the in-frame ones, dropping some. Seen here are 63,000 or so clones, roughly 77% observed once, and the top ten hold approximately 4.3%. Material for sequencing was PBMCs. These receptors all stem from a woman in her 30s in good health and CMV-seronegative.

The chain joins TRBV7-9 to TRBJ2-7; the match to TRBD2 covers 7 bases. Looked up from germline, CDR1 is SEHNR and CDR2 is FQNEAQ (reference sequence). This CDR3 spans 14 amino acids. Germline trimming cut 2 bases from V and 5 bases from J; bases unmatched to any gene: 6. Here the CDR3 DNA reads TGTGCCAGCAGCTTATCGACTAGCCCGCACGAGCAGTACTTC. Protein sequence: CASSLSTSPHEQYF.

The chain is built from TRBV9 and TRBJ2-3; 9 bases are a match to TRBD2. The CDR3 totals 16 residues. Germline V gene sequence: CDR1 SGDLS, CDR2 YYNGEE. J lost 2 bases, V lost 3 bases, and 7 bases had no gene match. CDR3 coding DNA: TGTGCCAGCAGCGCGACTAGCGGAGCACCCACAGATACGCAGTATTTT. The encoded protein is CASSATSGAPTDTQYF. The entire variable domain, with the rest obtained from reference TRBV9 and TRBJ2-3, is as follows: DSGVTQTPKHLITATGQRVTLRCSPRSGDLSVYWYQQSLDQGLQFLIQYYNGEERAKGNILERFSAQQFPDLHSELNLSSLELGDSALYFCASSATSGAPTDTQYFGPGTRLTVL.

The chain is built from TRBV2 and TRBJ2-7; 9 positions match TRBD1. This CDR3 is built from 16 residues. Trimming at V came to 0 bases and at J to 1 base, leaving 4 bases not matched to a gene. Germline V gives CDR1 SNHLY, CDR2 FYNNEI. The CDR3 loop reads CASSEAPGTGSYEQYF. The CDR3 region has the DNA TGTGCCAGCAGTGAAGCCCCCGGGACAGGGTCCTACGAGCAGTACTTC.

This chain joins TRBV9 and TRBJ1-5; D ambiguous. The CDR3 runs to 13 residues. Germline V gene sequence: CDR1 SGDLS, CDR2 YYNGEE. Between the trimmed V and J ends, which lost 4 bases and 2 bases, there was a span of 7 bases. The CDR3 sequence is CASSTRGNQPQHF. CDR3 DNA sequence: TGTGCCAGCAGCACCCGGGGCAATCAGCCCCAGCATTTT. Using reference TRBV9 and TRBJ1-5 for the parts outside the CDR3, the full variable domain is DSGVTQTPKHLITATGQRVTLRCSPRSGDLSVYWYQQSLDQGLQFLIQYYNGEERAKGNILERFSAQQFPDLHSELNLSSLELGDSALYFCASSTRGNQPQHFGDGTRLSIL.